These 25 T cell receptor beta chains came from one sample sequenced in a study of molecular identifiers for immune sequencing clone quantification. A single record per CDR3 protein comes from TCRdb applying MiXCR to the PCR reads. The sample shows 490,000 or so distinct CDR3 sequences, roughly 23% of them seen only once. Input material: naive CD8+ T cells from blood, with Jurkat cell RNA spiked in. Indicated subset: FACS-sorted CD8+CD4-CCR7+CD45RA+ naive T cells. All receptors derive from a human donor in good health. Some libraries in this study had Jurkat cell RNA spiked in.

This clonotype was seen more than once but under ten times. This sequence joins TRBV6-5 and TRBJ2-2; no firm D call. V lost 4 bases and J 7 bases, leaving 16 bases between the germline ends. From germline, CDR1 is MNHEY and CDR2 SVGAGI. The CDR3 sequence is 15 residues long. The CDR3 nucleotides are TGTGCCAGCAGTTCACCCGACGGCGGCTTCGGGGAGCTGTTTTTT. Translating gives CASSSPDGGFGELFF.

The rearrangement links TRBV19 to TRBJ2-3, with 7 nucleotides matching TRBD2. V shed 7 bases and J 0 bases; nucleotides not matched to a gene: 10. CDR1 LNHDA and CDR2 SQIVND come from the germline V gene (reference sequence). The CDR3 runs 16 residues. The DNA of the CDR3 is TGTGCCAGTACCCCTTTCGGCGGGGGAAGCACAGATACGCAGTATTTT. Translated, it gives CASTPFGGGSTDTQYF.

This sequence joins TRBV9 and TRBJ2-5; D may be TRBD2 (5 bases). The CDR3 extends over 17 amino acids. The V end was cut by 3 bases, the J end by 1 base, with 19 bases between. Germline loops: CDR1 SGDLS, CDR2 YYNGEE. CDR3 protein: CASSADRVRAGQETQYF. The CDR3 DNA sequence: TGTGCCAGCAGCGCTGACCGGGTGCGGGCGGGCCAAGAGACCCAGTACTTC.

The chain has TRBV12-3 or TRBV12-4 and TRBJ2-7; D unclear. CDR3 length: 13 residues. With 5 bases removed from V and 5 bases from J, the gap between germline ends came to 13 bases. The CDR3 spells CASSPRIPDEQYF. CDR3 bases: TGTGCCAGCAGTCCCCGTATCCCTGACGAGCAGTACTTC.

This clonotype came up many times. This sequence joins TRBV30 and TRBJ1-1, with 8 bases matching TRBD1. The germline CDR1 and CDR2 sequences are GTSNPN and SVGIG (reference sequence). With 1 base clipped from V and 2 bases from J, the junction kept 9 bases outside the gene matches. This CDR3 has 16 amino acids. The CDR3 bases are TGTGCCTGGAGTGAAACAGGGGGTTCCCGTAACACTGAAGCTTTCTTT. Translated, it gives CAWSETGGSRNTEAFF.

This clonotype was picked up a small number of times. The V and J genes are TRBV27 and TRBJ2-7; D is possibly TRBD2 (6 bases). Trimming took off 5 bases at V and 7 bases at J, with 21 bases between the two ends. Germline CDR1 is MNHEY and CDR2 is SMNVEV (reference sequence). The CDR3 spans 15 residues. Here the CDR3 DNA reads TGTGCCAGCAGTCCCACACTAGGAGGGGTGGGGGAGCAGTACTTC. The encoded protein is CASSPTLGGVGEQYF.

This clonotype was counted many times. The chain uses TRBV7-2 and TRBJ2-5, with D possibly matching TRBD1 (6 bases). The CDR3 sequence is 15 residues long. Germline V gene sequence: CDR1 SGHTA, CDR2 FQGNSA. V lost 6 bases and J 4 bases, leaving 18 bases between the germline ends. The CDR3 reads CASSLHQGSTETQYF. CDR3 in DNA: TGTGCCAGCAGTCTCCATCAGGGGTCTACAGAGACCCAGTACTTC.

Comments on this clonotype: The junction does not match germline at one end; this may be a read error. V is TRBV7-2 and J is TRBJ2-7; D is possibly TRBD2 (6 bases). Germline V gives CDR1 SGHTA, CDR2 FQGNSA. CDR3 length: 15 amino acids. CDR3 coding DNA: TGTGCCAGCAGCACCGAGGTGGTAGCGGCCTACGGGCAGTACTTC. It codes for CASSTEVVAAYGQYF.

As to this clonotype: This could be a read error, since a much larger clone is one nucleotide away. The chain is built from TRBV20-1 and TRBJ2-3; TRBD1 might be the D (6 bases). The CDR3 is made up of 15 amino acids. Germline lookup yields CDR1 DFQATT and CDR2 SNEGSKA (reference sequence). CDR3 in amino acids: CNASQLGASTDTQYF. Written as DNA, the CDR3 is TGCAATGCTAGTCAACTGGGGGCTAGCACAGATACGCAGTATTTT.

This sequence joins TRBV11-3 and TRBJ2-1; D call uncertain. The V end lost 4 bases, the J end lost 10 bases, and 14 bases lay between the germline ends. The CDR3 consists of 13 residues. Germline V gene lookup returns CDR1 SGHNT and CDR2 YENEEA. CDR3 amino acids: CASSSSGRLEQFF. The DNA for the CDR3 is TGTGCCAGCAGCTCGTCCGGACGGTTAGAGCAGTTCTTC.

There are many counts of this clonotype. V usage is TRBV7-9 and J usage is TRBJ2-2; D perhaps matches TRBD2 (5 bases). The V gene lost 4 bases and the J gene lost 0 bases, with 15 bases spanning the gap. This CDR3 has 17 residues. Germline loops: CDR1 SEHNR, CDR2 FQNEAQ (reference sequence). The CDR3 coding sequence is TGTGCCAGCAGCTCAGGACTCCTCCTCGCGAACACCGGGGAGCTGTTTTTT. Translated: CASSSGLLLANTGELFF.

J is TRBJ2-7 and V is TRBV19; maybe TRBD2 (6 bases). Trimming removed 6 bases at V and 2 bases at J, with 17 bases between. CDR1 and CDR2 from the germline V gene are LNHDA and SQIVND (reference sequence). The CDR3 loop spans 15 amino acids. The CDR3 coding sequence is TGTGCCAGTAGGGCCGGGACTCGATCTGCCTACGAGCAGTACTTC. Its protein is CASRAGTRSAYEQYF.

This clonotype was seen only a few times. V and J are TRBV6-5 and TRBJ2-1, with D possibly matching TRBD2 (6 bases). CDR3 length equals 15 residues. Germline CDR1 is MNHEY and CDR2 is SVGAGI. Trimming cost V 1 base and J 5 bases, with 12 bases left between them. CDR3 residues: CASSYYGSNNNEQFF. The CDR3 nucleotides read TGTGCCAGCAGTTACTACGGGAGTAATAACAATGAGCAGTTCTTC.

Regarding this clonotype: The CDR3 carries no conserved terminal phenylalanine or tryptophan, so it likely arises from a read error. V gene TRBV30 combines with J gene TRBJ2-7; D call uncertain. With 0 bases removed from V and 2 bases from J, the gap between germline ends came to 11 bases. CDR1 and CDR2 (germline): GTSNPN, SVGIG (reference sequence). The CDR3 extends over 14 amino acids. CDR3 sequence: CAWSVVSITYEQYS. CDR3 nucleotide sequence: TGTGCCTGGAGTGTAGTTAGTATAACCTACGAGCAGTACTCC.

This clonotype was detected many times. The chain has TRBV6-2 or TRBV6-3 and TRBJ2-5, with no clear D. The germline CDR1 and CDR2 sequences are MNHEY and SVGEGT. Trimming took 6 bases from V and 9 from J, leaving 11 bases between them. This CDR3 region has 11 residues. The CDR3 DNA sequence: TGTGCCAGCAGCCCCGATAAGCCCCAGTACTTC. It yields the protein CASSPDKPQYF.

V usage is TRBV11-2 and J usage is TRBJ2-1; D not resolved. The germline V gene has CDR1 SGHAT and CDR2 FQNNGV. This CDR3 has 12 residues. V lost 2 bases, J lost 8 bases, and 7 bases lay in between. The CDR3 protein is CASSLTFYEQFF. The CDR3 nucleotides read TGTGCCAGCAGCTTAACGTTTTATGAGCAGTTCTTC.

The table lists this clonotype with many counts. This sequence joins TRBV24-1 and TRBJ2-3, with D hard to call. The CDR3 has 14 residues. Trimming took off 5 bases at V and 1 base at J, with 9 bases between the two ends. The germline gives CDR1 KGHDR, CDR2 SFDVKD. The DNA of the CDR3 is TGTGCCACCAGTGCCTCGGCCGGCACAGATACGCAGTATTTT. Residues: CATSASAGTDTQYF.

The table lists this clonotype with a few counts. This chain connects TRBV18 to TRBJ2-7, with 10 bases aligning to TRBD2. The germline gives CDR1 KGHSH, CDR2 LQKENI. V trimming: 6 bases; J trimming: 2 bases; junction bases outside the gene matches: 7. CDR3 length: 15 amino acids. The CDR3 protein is CASSPLAGVTYEQYF. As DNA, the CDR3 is TGTGCCAGCTCTCCCCTAGCGGGGGTTACCTACGAGCAGTACTTC.

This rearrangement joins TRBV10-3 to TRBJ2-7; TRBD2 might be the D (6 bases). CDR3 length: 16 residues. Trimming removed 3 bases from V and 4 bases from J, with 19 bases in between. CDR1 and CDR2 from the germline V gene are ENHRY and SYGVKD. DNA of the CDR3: TGTGCCATCAGTGACCCCGGGGGATCGAGGAAGTACGAGCAGTACTTC. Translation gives CAISDPGGSRKYEQYF.

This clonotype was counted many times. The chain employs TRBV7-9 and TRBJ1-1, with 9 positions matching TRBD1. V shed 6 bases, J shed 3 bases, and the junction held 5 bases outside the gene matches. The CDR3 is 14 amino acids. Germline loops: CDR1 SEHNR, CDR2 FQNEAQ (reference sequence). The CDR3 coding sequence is TGTGCCAGCAGTTTACAGGGGGCCTACACTGAAGCTTTCTTT. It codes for CASSLQGAYTEAFF.

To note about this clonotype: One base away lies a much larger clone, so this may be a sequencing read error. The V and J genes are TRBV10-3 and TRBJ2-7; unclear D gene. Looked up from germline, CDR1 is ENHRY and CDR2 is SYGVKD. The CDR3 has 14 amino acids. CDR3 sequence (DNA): TGTACCATCAGTGACGTCCGAGCCCCCTACGAGCAGTACTTC. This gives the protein CTISDVRAPYEQYF.

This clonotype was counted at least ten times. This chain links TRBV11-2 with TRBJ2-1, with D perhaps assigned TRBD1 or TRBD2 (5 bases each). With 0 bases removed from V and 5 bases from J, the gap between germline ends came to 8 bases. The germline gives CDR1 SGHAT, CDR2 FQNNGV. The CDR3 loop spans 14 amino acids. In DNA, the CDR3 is TGTGCCAGCAGCTTAGATGGGACCCACAATGAGCAGTTCTTC. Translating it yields CASSLDGTHNEQFF.

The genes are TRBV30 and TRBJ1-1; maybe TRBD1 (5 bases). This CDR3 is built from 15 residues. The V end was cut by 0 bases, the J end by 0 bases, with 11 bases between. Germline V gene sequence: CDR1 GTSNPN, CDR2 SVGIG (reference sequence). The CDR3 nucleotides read TGTGCCTGGAGTGTACTATGGGGCTTGAACACTGAAGCTTTCTTT. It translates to CAWSVLWGLNTEAFF.

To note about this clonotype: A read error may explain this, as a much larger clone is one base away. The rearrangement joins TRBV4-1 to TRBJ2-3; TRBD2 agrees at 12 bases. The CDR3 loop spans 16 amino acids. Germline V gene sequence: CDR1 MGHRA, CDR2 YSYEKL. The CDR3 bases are TGCACCAGCAGCCGACTAGCGGGAGATCGGGTAGATACGCAGTATTTT. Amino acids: CTSSRLAGDRVDTQYF.

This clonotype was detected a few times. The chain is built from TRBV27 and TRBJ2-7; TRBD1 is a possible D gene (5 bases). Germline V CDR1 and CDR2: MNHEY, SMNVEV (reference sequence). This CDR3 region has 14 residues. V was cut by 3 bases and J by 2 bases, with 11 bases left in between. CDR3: CASSFYPGPYEQYF. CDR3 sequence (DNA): TGTGCCAGCAGTTTCTATCCAGGGCCCTACGAGCAGTACTTC.